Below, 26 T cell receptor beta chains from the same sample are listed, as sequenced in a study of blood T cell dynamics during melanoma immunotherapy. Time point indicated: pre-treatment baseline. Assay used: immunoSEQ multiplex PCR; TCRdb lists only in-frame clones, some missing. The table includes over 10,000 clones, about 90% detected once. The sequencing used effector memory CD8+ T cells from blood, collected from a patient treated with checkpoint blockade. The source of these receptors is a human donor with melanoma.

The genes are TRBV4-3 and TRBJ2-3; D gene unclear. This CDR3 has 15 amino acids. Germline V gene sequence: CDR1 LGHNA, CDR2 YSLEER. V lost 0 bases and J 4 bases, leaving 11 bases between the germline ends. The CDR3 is CASSQDVWAADTQYF. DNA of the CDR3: TGCGCCAGCAGCCAAGACGTATGGGCGGCAGATACGCAGTATTTT.

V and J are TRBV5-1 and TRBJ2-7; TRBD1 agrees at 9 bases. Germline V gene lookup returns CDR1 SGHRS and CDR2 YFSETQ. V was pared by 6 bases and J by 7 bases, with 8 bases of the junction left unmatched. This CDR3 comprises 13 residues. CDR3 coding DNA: TGCGCCAGCAATGGACAGGGGATGGATGAGCAGTACTTC. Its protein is CASNGQGMDEQYF.

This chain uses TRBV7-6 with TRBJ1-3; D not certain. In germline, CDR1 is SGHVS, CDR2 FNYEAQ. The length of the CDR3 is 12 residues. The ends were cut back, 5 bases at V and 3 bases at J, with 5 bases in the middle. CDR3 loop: CASSQDGNTIYF. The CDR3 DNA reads TGTGCCAGCAGCCAGGATGGAAACACCATATATTTT.

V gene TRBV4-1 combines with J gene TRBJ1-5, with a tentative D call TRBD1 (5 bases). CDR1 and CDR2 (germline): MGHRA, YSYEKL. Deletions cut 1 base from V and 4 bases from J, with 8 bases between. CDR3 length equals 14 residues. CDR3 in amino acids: CASSQGGRNQPQHF. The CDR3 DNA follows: TGCGCCAGCAGCCAAGGGGGGAGGAATCAGCCCCAGCATTTT.

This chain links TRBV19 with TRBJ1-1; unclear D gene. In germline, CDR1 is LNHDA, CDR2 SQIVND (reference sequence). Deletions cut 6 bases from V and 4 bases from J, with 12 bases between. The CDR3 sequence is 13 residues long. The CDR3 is CASSLDPTTEAFF. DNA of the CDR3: TGTGCCAGTAGCCTTGACCCAACCACTGAAGCTTTCTTT.

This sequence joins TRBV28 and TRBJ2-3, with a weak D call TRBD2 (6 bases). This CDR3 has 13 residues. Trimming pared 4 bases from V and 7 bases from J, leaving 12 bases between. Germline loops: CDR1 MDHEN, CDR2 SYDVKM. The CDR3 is CASSSGVSNTQYF. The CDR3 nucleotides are TGTGCCAGCAGTTCGGGAGTGAGTAATACGCAGTATTTT.

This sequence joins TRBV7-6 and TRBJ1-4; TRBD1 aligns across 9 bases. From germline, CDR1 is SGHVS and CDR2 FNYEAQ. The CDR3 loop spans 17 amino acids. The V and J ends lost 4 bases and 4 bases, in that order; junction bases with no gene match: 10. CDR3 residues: CASSWDRAASVNEKLFF. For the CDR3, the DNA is TGTGCCAGCAGCTGGGACAGGGCAGCTTCGGTTAATGAAAAACTGTTTTTT.

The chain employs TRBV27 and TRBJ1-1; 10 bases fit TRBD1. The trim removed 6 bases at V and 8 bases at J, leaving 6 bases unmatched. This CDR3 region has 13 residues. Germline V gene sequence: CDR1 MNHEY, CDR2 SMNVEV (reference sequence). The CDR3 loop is CASSSTDRGEAFF. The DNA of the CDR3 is TGTGCCAGCAGCTCCACGGACAGGGGGGAAGCTTTCTTT.

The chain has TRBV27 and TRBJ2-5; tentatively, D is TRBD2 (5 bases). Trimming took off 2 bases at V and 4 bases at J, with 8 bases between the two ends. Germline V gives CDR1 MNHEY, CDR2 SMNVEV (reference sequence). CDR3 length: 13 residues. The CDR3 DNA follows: TGTGCCAGCAGTTTAAGGCGGGTAGAGACCCAGTACTTC. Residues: CASSLRRVETQYF.

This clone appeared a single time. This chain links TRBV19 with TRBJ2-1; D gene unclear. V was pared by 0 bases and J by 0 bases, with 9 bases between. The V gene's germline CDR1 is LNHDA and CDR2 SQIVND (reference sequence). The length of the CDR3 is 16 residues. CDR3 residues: CASSIDFYSSYNEQFF. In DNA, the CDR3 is TGTGCCAGTAGTATAGATTTCTACTCCTCCTACAATGAGCAGTTCTTC.

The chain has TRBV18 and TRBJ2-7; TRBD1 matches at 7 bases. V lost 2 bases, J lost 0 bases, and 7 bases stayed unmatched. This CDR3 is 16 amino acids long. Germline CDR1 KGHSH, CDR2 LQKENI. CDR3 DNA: TGTGCCAGCTCACCAGGGGACAGCCTCTTCTCCTACGAGCAGTACTTC. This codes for CASSPGDSLFSYEQYF.

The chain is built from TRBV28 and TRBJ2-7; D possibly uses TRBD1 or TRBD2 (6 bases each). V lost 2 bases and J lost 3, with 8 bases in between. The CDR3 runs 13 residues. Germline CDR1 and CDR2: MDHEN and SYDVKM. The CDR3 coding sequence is TGTGCCAGCAGTTTACGGGGGCTCTACGAGCAGTACTTC. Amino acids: CASSLRGLYEQYF.

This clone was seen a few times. The CDR3 here is CASSPPGSYEQYF. The CDR3 bases are TGTGCCAGCAGCCCGCCGGGCTCCTACGAGCAGTACTTC. The chain combines TRBV7-9 with TRBJ2-7, with D unclear. The CDR3 consists of 13 residues. V was cut by 5 bases and J by 0 bases, with 8 bases left in between. Germline values: CDR1 SEHNR, CDR2 FQNEAQ (reference sequence).

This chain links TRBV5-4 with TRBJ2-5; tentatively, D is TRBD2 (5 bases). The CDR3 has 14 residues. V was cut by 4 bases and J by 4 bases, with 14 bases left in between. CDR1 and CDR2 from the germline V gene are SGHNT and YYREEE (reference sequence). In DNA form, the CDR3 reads TGTGCCAGCAGCCCGCCCGGGGTCGGAGAGACCCAGTACTTC. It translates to CASSPPGVGETQYF.

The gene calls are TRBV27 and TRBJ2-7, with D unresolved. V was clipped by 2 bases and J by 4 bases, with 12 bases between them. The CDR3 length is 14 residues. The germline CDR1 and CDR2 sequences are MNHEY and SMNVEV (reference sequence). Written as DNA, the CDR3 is TGTGCCAGCAGTTTACTCTATGGCTCTTACGAGCAGTACTTC. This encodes CASSLLYGSYEQYF.

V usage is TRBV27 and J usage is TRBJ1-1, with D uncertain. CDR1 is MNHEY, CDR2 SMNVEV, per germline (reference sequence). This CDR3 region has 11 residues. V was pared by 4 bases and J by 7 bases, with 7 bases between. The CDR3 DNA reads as TGTGCCAGCAGTTACGTCGGTGAAGCTTTCTTT. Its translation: CASSYVGEAFF.

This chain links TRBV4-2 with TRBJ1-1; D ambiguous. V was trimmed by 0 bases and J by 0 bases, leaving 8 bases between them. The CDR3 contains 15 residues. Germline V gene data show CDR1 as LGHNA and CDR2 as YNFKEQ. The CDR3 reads CASSQDTALNTEAFF. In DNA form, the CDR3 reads TGTGCCAGCAGCCAAGATACAGCCCTGAACACTGAAGCTTTCTTT.

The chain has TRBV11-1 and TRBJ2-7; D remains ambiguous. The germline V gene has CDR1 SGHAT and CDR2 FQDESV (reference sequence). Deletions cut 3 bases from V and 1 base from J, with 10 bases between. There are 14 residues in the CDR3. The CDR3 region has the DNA TGTGCCAGCAGCTTTCAGGAATCATCCTACGAGCAGTACTTC. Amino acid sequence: CASSFQESSYEQYF.

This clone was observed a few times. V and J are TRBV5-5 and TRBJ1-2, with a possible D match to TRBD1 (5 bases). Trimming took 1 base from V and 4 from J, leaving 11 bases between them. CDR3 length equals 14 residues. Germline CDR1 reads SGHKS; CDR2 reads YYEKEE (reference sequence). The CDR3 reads CASSLQPGGYGYTF. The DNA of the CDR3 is TGTGCCAGCAGCTTGCAGCCGGGGGGCTATGGCTACACCTTC.

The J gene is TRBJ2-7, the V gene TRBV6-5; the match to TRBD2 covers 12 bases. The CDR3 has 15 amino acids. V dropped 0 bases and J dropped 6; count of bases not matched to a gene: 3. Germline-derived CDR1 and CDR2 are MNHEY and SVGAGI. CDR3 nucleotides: TGTGCCAGCAGTTACTCGACTAGCGGGAGCGGCGAGCAGTACTTC. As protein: CASSYSTSGSGEQYF.

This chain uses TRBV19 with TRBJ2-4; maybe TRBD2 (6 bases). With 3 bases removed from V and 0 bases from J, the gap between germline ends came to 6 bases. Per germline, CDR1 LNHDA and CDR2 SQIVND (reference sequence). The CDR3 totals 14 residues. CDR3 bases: TGTGCCAGTAGTATGGGGGGAGCCAAAAACATTCAGTACTTC. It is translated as CASSMGGAKNIQYF.

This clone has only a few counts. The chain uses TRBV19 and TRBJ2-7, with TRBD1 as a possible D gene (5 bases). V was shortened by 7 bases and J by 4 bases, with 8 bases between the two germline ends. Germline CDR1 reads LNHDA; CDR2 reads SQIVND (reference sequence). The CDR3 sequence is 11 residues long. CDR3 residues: CASNQGYEQYF. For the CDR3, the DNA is TGTGCCAGTAACCAGGGTTACGAGCAGTACTTC.

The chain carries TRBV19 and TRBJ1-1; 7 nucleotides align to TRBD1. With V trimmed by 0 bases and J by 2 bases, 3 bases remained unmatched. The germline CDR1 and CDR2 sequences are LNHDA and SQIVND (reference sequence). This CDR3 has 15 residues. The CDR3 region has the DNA TGTGCCAGTAGTATAGAGGCAGGGGGAAACACTGAAGCTTTCTTT. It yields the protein CASSIEAGGNTEAFF.

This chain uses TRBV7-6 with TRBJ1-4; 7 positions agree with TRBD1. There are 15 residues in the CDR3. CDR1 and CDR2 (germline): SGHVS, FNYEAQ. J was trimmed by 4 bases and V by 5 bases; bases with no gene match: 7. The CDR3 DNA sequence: TGTGCCAGCAGCCAGGGGGAACTTCTTAATGAAAAACTGTTTTTT. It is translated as CASSQGELLNEKLFF. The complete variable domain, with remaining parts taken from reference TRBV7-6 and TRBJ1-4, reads GAGVSQSPRYKVTKRGQDVALRCDPISGHVSLYWYRQALGQGPEFLTYFNYEAQQDKSGLPNDRFSAERPEGSISTLTIQRTEQRDSAMYRCASSQGELLNEKLFFGSGTQLSVL.

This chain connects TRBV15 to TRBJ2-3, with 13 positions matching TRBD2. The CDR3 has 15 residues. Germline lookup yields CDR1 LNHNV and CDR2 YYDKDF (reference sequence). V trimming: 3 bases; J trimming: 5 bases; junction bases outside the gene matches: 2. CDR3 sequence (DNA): TGTGCCACCAGCAGTACTAGCGGGAGGGGAGATACGCAGTATTTT. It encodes CATSSTSGRGDTQYF.

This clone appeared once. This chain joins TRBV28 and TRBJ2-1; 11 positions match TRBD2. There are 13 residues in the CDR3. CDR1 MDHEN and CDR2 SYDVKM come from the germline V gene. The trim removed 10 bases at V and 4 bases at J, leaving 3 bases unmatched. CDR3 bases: TGTGCCACATGGACTAGCGGGTACAATGAGCAGTTCTTC. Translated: CATWTSGYNEQFF.